Following are 17 T cell receptor beta chains from one sample sequenced in a study of blood T cell repertoires in COVID-19. TCRdb keeps only in-frame clones here, not all; method: immunoSEQ multiplex PCR. The sample lists roughly 100,000 clones, approximately 80% seen once, with about 40% in the top ten. Sequencing input: peripheral blood. All receptors derive from a man older than 75 with acute or convalescent COVID-19.

The CDR3 is CASSLWGVNQPQHF. For the CDR3, the DNA is TGTGCCAGCAGTTTGTGGGGGGTCAATCAGCCCCAGCATTTT. J is TRBJ1-5 and V is TRBV28; D perhaps matches TRBD1 (5 bases). CDR1 MDHEN and CDR2 SYDVKM come from the germline V gene. CDR3 length: 14 residues. Trimming took 3 bases from V and 3 from J, leaving 9 bases between them.

This clone has a single count. V usage is TRBV27 and J usage is TRBJ2-7; a weak D match, TRBD2 (5 bases). Trimming stripped 6 bases from V and 3 bases from J, with 15 bases between. Per germline, CDR1 MNHEY and CDR2 SMNVEV (reference sequence). The CDR3 has 14 residues. DNA of the CDR3: TGTGCCAGCAGCCGGGCGGGCTACGGCTACGAGCAGTACTTC. Protein sequence: CASSRAGYGYEQYF.

The genes are TRBV7-3 and TRBJ2-1, with 7 bases aligning to TRBD2. Germline V CDR1 and CDR2: SGHTA, FQGTGA. The junction had 8 bases not matched to a gene; V was cut back by 5 bases and J by 7 bases. CDR3 length equals 14 residues. Here the CDR3 DNA reads TGTGCCAGCAGCATCCCGACTAGCAGTAATGAGCAGTTCTTC. As protein: CASSIPTSSNEQFF.

This sequence joins TRBV10-3 and TRBJ2-1, with TRBD2 matching over 13 bases. With V trimmed by 3 bases and J by 5 bases, 4 bases remained unmatched. The CDR3 has 16 amino acids. The germline V gene encodes CDR1 ENHRY and CDR2 SYGVKD. CDR3 bases: TGTGCCATCAGTGACCCCGGACTAGCGGGAGACAATGAGCAGTTCTTC. It is translated as CAISDPGLAGDNEQFF.

This chain connects TRBV4-2 to TRBJ2-7, with 8 bases lining up with TRBD2. The V gene's germline CDR1 is LGHNA and CDR2 YNFKEQ. The CDR3 spans 14 residues. V dropped 1 base and J dropped 7; count of bases not matched to a gene: 6. CDR3 sequence: CASSQGSAGDEQYF. CDR3 DNA: TGTGCCAGCAGCCAAGGGTCAGCGGGAGATGAGCAGTACTTC.

The V gene is TRBV3-1 (or the pseudogene TRBV3-2), the J gene TRBJ1-6; TRBD1 aligns across 12 bases. In germline, CDR1 is LGHDT, CDR2 YNNKEL (reference sequence). The CDR3 extends over 15 amino acids. The junction had 5 bases not matched to a gene; V was cut back by 5 bases and J by 9 bases. Here the CDR3 reads CASSKGDRGPSPLHF. CDR3 DNA sequence: TGTGCCAGCAGCAAGGGGGACAGGGGGCCTTCACCCCTCCACTTT.

This clone turned up a few times. The gene calls are TRBV2 and TRBJ2-3, with D hard to call. Trimming cost V 6 bases and J 2 bases, with 6 bases left between them. The CDR3 covers 12 residues. Germline V CDR1 and CDR2: SNHLY, FYNNEI. The CDR3 coding sequence is TGTGCCAGCAGGGCGGCCACAGATACGCAGTATTTT. This gives the protein CASRAATDTQYF.

The chain's CDR3 is CASSYDRQDNQPQHF. Written as DNA, the CDR3 is TGTGCCAGCAGTTACGACAGACAAGACAATCAGCCCCAGCATTTT. The gene calls are TRBV6-6 and TRBJ1-5, with D perhaps TRBD1 (5 bases). There are 15 residues in the CDR3. Trimming shortened V by 2 bases and J by 3 bases, and 11 bases separated the two germline ends. Looked up from germline, CDR1 is MNHNY and CDR2 is SVGAGI (reference sequence).

This chain uses TRBV18 with TRBJ2-2, with D perhaps matching TRBD1 (6 bases). The ends were cut back, 2 bases at V and 5 bases at J, with 12 bases in the middle. CDR3 length equals 15 residues. Germline CDR1 is KGHSH and CDR2 is LQKENI. The CDR3 sequence is CASSPTGFETGELFF. CDR3 DNA sequence: TGTGCCAGCTCACCAACAGGGTTCGAGACCGGGGAGCTGTTTTTT.

This chain uses TRBV30 with TRBJ1-5; D gene unclear. Trimming removed 3 bases at V and 1 base at J, with 13 bases between. The germline V gene has CDR1 GTSNPN and CDR2 SVGIG (reference sequence). The CDR3 totals 15 residues. The CDR3: CAWSADLGSNQPQHF. The CDR3 nucleotides read TGTGCCTGGAGCGCCGATCTCGGGAGCAATCAGCCCCAGCATTTT.

The chain employs TRBV5-4 and TRBJ2-7; 7 nucleotides match TRBD2. The length of the CDR3 is 14 residues. Germline loops: CDR1 SGHNT, CDR2 YYREEE (reference sequence). Unmatched junction bases numbered 6, after V lost 4 bases and J lost 2 bases. The CDR3 nucleotides read TGTGCCAGCAGCGCAAAGCGGGAACCCTACGAGCAGTACTTC. Translated, it gives CASSAKREPYEQYF. The full variable domain, with the rest looked up from reference TRBV5-4 and TRBJ2-7, is ETGVTQSPTHLIKTRGQQVTLRCSSQSGHNTVSWYQQALGQGPQFIFQYYREEENGRGNFPPRFSGLQFPNYSSELNVNALELDDSALYLCASSAKREPYEQYFGPGTRLTVT.

This chain joins TRBV5-1 and TRBJ2-2; D may be TRBD2 (6 bases). The CDR3 sequence is 16 residues long. CDR1 is SGHRS and CDR2 is YFSETQ in the germline V gene. Trimming pared 4 bases from V and 3 bases from J, leaving 16 bases between. CDR3 in DNA: TGCGCCAGCAGCCCCGGGGCTAGCGCATACACCGGGGAGCTGTTTTTT. Encoded protein: CASSPGASAYTGELFF. Looking up the rest from reference TRBV5-1 and TRBJ2-2 gives the full variable domain: KAGVTQTPRYLIKTRGQQVTLSCSPISGHRSVSWYQQTPGQGLQFLFEYFSETQRNKGNFPGRFSGRQFSNSRSEMNVSTLELGDSALYLCASSPGASAYTGELFFGEGSRLTVL.

V is TRBV28 and J is TRBJ1-5; maybe TRBD1 (5 bases). This CDR3 comprises 16 residues. Germline values: CDR1 MDHEN, CDR2 SYDVKM. The V gene lost 3 bases and the J gene lost 0 bases, with 12 bases spanning the gap. Here the CDR3 reads CASSLSGLNSNQPQHF. CDR3 coding DNA: TGTGCCAGCAGTTTGTCGGGACTTAATAGCAATCAGCCCCAGCATTTT. Drawing the rest from reference TRBV28 and TRBJ1-5, the complete variable domain is DVKVTQSSRYLVKRTGEKVFLECVQDMDHENMFWYRQDPGLGLRLIYFSYDVKMKEKGDIPEGYSVSREKKERFSLILESASTNQTSMYLCASSLSGLNSNQPQHFGDGTRLSIL.

The V gene is TRBV6-5, the J gene TRBJ2-3; 9 nucleotides match TRBD1. V trimming: 0 bases; J trimming: 7 bases; junction bases outside the gene matches: 5. The CDR3 runs to 15 residues. Germline V gene lookup returns CDR1 MNHEY and CDR2 SVGAGI. CDR3 sequence: CASSYSMHRGHTQYF. As DNA, the CDR3 is TGTGCCAGCAGTTACTCGATGCACAGGGGGCATACGCAGTATTTT.

This chain connects TRBV7-2 to TRBJ2-5; TRBD2 agrees at 7 bases. Germline CDR1 SGHTA, CDR2 FQGNSA. J gave up 5 bases and V 2 bases, and 8 bases lay outside the gene matches. The CDR3 runs 15 residues. Written as DNA, the CDR3 is TGTGCCAGCAGCTTATTGGGCGGGAGAGGGGAGACCCAGTACTTC. Translation gives CASSLLGGRGETQYF.

This rearrangement joins TRBV29-1 to TRBJ1-2; D remains ambiguous. V was trimmed by 4 bases and J by 5 bases, leaving 17 bases between them. There are 14 residues in the CDR3. Germline CDR1 reads SQVTM; CDR2 reads ANQGSEA. The CDR3 DNA reads as TGCAGCGTTGCGGCAGCCTCGGGAAATTATGGCTACACCTTC. Encoded protein: CSVAAASGNYGYTF.

J is TRBJ1-1 and V is TRBV5-1; 8 positions match TRBD1. In germline, CDR1 is SGHRS, CDR2 YFSETQ. The V gene end was trimmed by 0 bases and the J gene end by 5 bases; junction bases not matched to a gene: 6. The CDR3 has 15 amino acids. CDR3 sequence reads: CASSLAQGAGTEAFF. The DNA of the CDR3 is TGCGCCAGCAGCTTGGCCCAGGGGGCAGGTACTGAAGCTTTCTTT.